This TCR beta chain was captured in a study of identical twins. Study-level findings and limits: Beta out-of-frame sequences showed weaker excess twin sharing. Cord blood beta clonotypes present at high abundance carried fewer insertions; no such pattern appeared in memory repertoires. It was out-of-frame TCR alpha sharing in monozygotic twins that models underestimated.

The CDR3 runs 14 residues. CDR1 is LGHDT, CDR2 YNNKEL, per germline (reference sequence). V shed 1 base and J shed 0 bases, with 6 bases lying between them. This clonotype was observed a few times. The antigen is undetermined. cDNA molecules carried unique molecular identifiers, and template switching added a universal primer site. One entry per CDR3 protein results from TCRdb running MiXCR on the 5' RACE reads. The table includes 400,000 to 600,000 distinct CDR3 sequences, around 22% detected once. The data were also submitted as part of a second study, on yellow fever vaccine responses in identical twins.

The TCR comes from a woman between 18 and 29 years old in good health. The chain has TRBV3-1 and TRBJ1-1; unclear D gene. The sequenced material came from CD4+ T cells sorted from blood. CDR3 bases: TGTGCCAGCAGCCAAGTAGCTTTGAACACTGAAGCTTTCTTT. It codes for CASSQVALNTEAFF.